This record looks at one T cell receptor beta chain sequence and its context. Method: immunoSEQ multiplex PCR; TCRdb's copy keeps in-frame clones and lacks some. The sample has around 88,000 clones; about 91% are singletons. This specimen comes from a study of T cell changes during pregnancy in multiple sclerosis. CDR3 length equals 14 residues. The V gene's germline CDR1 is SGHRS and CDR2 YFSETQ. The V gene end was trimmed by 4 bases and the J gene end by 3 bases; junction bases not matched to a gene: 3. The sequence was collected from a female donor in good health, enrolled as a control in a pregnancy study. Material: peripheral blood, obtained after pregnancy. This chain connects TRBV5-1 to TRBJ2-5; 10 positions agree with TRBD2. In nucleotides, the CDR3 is TGCGCCAGCAGCACCGGACTAGCGGAAGAGACCCAGTACTTC. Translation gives CASSTGLAEETQYF.